The TCR beta chain described here comes from a study of PD-1 blockade in mismatch repair-deficient tumors. Study outcomes and limitations: Tumor-resident clones, often absent from pretreatment blood, expanded after pembrolizumab and then contracted.

TCRdb's table, derived via immunoSEQ multiplex PCR, lists solely in-frame clones and lacks some. The table has approximately 110,000 clones, roughly 80% seen once. Germline CDR1 SGHRS, CDR2 YFSETQ. The CDR3 covers 14 residues. V lost 4 bases and J lost 0, with 10 bases in between. Note on this clone: What it binds is unknown.

The chain combines TRBV5-1 with TRBJ1-1; TRBD1 is a possible D gene (5 bases). The source of this sequence is an adult with mismatch repair-deficient cancer. The specimen was peripheral blood, collected around 60 weeks after starting pembrolizumab. CDR3 residues: CASSAGTLNTEAFF. The CDR3 DNA sequence: TGCGCCAGCAGCGCTGGGACCTTGAACACTGAAGCTTTCTTT. The full variable domain, rest sourced from reference TRBV5-1 and TRBJ1-1, is KAGVTQTPRYLIKTRGQQVTLSCSPISGHRSVSWYQQTPGQGLQFLFEYFSETQRNKGNFPGRFSGRQFSNSRSEMNVSTLELGDSALYLCASSAGTLNTEAFFGQGTRLTVV.